This T cell receptor (beta chain) was observed in a study of T cells in Graves' hyperthyroidism and ophthalmopathy. Diagnoses rested on clinical symptoms, serum thyroxine and TRAb, thyroid ultrasound and orbital computed tomography. From germline, CDR1 is SNHLY and CDR2 FYNNEI. CDR3 length: 16 residues. V was cut by 6 bases and J by 4 bases, with 18 bases left in between. TCR beta CDR3 sequences were amplified from RNA transcripts. The study used the HTBI primer set for a first-round RT-PCR of the TCR CDR3. TCRdb ran MiXCR on the multiplex PCR reads and lists one entry per CDR3 protein. Of about 52,000 distinct CDR3 sequences in the sample, approximately 52% were seen once. Notes on the study in general: From stable hyperthyroidism, ophthalmopathy was separated by a 13 V-J model.

Concerning this clonotype: Its specificity is unknown. Given the absence of the conserved phenylalanine or tryptophan at the CDR3 end, a read error is likely.

The clonotype originates from a woman in her forties or fifties with Graves' ophthalmopathy. Sequenced sample: blood. J is TRBJ2-2 and V is TRBV2; possibly TRBD1 or TRBD2 for D (7 bases each). This chain's CDR3 is CASSPQGGAATGELFS. In DNA, the CDR3 is TGTGCCAGCAGCCCTCAGGGGGGGGCGGCCACCGGGGAGCTGTTTTCT.